Following are 9 T cell receptor beta chains from one sample sequenced in a study of cytomegalovirus exposure and HLA in healthy donors. Measured with immunoSEQ multiplex PCR; TCRdb has only the in-frame clones, and not every one. The table shows approximately 270,000 clones, with approximately 83% occurring only once. Source material: PBMCs. Receptors originate from a woman aged 18 to 35 in good health and CMV-seronegative.

V usage is TRBV2 and J usage is TRBJ2-7, with D possibly TRBD1 on 5 matching bases. Germline assignment: CDR1 SNHLY and CDR2 FYNNEI. The CDR3 totals 15 residues. Between the trimmed V and J ends, which lost 7 bases and 1 base, there was a span of 17 bases. The CDR3: CASKVDSEHSYEQYF. As DNA, the CDR3 is TGTGCCAGCAAGGTCGACAGCGAACATTCCTACGAGCAGTACTTC.

For the CDR3, the DNA is TGCAGCGTTGAAACCCAGCAGGGGGCAAGGGGCTACACCTTC. Protein product: CSVETQQGARGYTF. This sequence joins TRBV29-1 and TRBJ1-2; the match to TRBD1 covers 8 bases. Germline V CDR1 and CDR2: SQVTM, ANQGSEA. This CDR3 has 14 amino acids. The ends lost 2 bases at V and 8 bases at J; junction bases unmatched: 10.

In its sample, this clone was seen once. The chain is built from TRBV27 and TRBJ2-7; a weak D match, TRBD1 (5 bases). Trimming removed 6 bases at V and 2 bases at J, with 8 bases between. The CDR3 consists of 12 residues. Germline V gives CDR1 MNHEY, CDR2 SMNVEV (reference sequence). CDR3 DNA sequence: TGTGCCAGCAGCCAGACAGCCTACGAGCAGTACTTC. Amino acid sequence: CASSQTAYEQYF.

This clone has just one count. V gene TRBV15 combines with J gene TRBJ1-5; 7 bases match TRBD1. J lost 5 bases, V lost 0 bases, and 13 bases had no gene match. Germline CDR1 LNHNV, CDR2 YYDKDF (reference sequence). The CDR3 length is 18 residues. The CDR3 here is CATSRDSLDREVYQPQHF. The CDR3 DNA is TGTGCCACCAGCAGAGATTCCCTCGACAGGGAGGTATATCAGCCCCAGCATTTT.

This clone was seen once. The rearrangement uses TRBV6-5 and TRBJ2-1; the match to TRBD2 covers 8 bases. Germline V gene sequence: CDR1 MNHEY, CDR2 SVGAGI. The CDR3 covers 15 residues. The ends lost 0 bases at V and 9 bases at J; junction bases unmatched: 7. CDR3 loop: CASSYSAGGGSEQFF. The CDR3 region has the DNA TGTGCCAGCAGTTACTCTGCGGGGGGAGGCTCTGAGCAGTTCTTC.

The V gene is TRBV28, the J gene TRBJ2-7; 12 bases are shared with TRBD2. Germline V gene lookup returns CDR1 MDHEN and CDR2 SYDVKM. With 4 bases clipped from V and 4 bases from J, the junction kept 5 bases outside the gene matches. The length of the CDR3 is 15 residues. The CDR3 DNA reads as TGTGCCAGCAGTTCCCGACTAGCGGGAGAGTACGAGCAGTACTTC. This gives the protein CASSSRLAGEYEQYF.

V and J are TRBV7-9 and TRBJ2-7; weak D call: TRBD2 (6 bases). V lost 1 base and J lost 2, with 15 bases in between. Germline CDR1 is SEHNR and CDR2 is FQNEAQ (reference sequence). The CDR3 sequence is 16 residues long. DNA for the CDR3: TGTGCCAGCAGCTTAGATCCGGGTGGAGGGGCCTACGAGCAGTACTTC. Translating gives CASSLDPGGGAYEQYF.

The chain recombines TRBV10-1 with TRBJ1-1, with a weak D call TRBD1 (5 bases). The CDR3 totals 15 residues. V shed 1 base and J shed 4 bases, with 13 bases lying between them. Germline lookup yields CDR1 WNHNN and CDR2 SYGVQD (reference sequence). CDR3 amino acids: CASSEYQGSGTEAFF. The CDR3 DNA reads as TGCGCCAGCAGTGAGTATCAGGGCTCGGGCACTGAAGCTTTCTTT.

The chain employs TRBV11-2 and TRBJ2-7, with D uncertain. The CDR3 length is 14 residues. CDR1 and CDR2 from the germline V gene are SGHAT and FQNNGV. Deletions cut 0 bases from V and 2 bases from J, with 8 bases between. CDR3 nucleotides: TGTGCCAGCAGCTTAGATCTAGGCGCCTACGAGCAGTACTTC. It specifies CASSLDLGAYEQYF.